This TCR beta chain comes out of a study of beta chain features in type 1 diabetes. Heparinised blood was drawn once per donor, averaging approximately 100 mL. As concerns this clone: The antigen is not known.

Whole-study results and caveats: Reads derived from cDNA could over-represent cells showing high TCR expression. More deletions and fewer insertions at VDJ junctions were seen in type 1 diabetes patients.

Expressed TCRB transcripts were sequenced after all isolated RNA was converted to cDNA. Produced via immunoSEQ multiplex PCR; TCRdb's table is partial and in-frame only. The table has under 250,000 clones, 12% to 15% seen once. The receptor's source is a woman aged 40 to 50 in good health. Sequenced material: naive CD4+ T cells from blood.

The CDR3 protein is CASSSGGTRYF. In nucleotides, the CDR3 is TGTGCCAGCAGCTCGGGGGGGACTCGGTACTTC. The V and J genes are TRBV11-2 and TRBJ2-5; 8 bases fit TRBD2. CDR1 is SGHAT and CDR2 is FQNNGV in the germline V gene. V shed 4 bases and J 13 bases; nucleotides not matched to a gene: 5. CDR3 length: 11 residues.